A single sample is the source of the 19 T cell receptor beta chains below, sequenced in a study of monozygotic twins with cystic fibrosis. The protocol was immunoSEQ multiplex PCR, while the TCRdb copy is restricted to in-frame clones and leaves out a portion. The sample records about 14,000 clones, 85% to 95% being singletons. Sequencing input: blood. Receptors were obtained from a girl aged 2-10 years with cystic fibrosis.

By proportion, this clone is medium-sized. The J gene is TRBJ1-2, the V gene TRBV4-3, with 9 bases matching TRBD1. Germline loops: CDR1 LGHNA, CDR2 YSLEER. V lost 5 bases to trimming and J lost 6 bases; unmatched junction nucleotides: 13. The CDR3 extends over 16 amino acids. The CDR3 region is CASSVRRTGATDGYTF. CDR3 in DNA: TGCGCCAGCAGCGTCCGCAGGACAGGGGCGACAGATGGCTACACCTTC.

The CDR3 bases are TGTGCCAGCAGTCAGGGGGGTTTGAACACTGAAGCTTTCTTT. This codes for CASSQGGLNTEAFF. This rearrangement joins TRBV28 to TRBJ1-1, with TRBD1 matching over 7 bases. Germline V gene sequence: CDR1 MDHEN, CDR2 SYDVKM. V lost 5 bases to trimming and J lost 0 bases; unmatched junction nucleotides: 3. CDR3 length equals 14 residues.

The chain employs TRBV28 and TRBJ2-1; 7 positions match TRBD2. V shed 2 bases and J 5 bases; nucleotides not matched to a gene: 12. The germline CDR1 and CDR2 sequences are MDHEN and SYDVKM. The CDR3 is 17 amino acids. This CDR3 reads CASSLRLARIWDNEQFF. The CDR3 nucleotides read TGTGCCAGCAGTTTAAGACTAGCCAGAATTTGGGACAATGAGCAGTTCTTC.

This chain joins TRBV28 and TRBJ2-7; D might be TRBD1 (6 bases). V lost 2 bases and J lost 1, with 18 bases in between. The germline CDR1 and CDR2 sequences are MDHEN and SYDVKM. The CDR3 extends over 17 amino acids. The CDR3: CASSLKVGQISSYEQYF. Written as DNA, the CDR3 is TGTGCCAGCAGTTTAAAGGTCGGACAGATTAGTTCCTACGAGCAGTACTTC.

The rearrangement links TRBV28 to TRBJ2-7; tentatively, D is TRBD1 (5 bases). CDR3 length equals 15 residues. Germline loops: CDR1 MDHEN, CDR2 SYDVKM. Trimming left V 4 bases short and J 2 bases short, with 15 bases between. CDR3 sequence: CASSSLGQDPYEQYF. The CDR3, as DNA: TGTGCCAGCAGTTCTCTGGGGCAAGACCCCTACGAGCAGTACTTC.

V usage is TRBV28 and J usage is TRBJ1-4, with D tentatively TRBD1 (5 bases). Germline loops: CDR1 MDHEN, CDR2 SYDVKM. V shed 6 bases and J shed 8 bases, with 19 bases lying between them. The CDR3 totals 15 residues. The CDR3 region has the DNA TGTGCCAGCAGCACGGACACTCAAGGATTCGAAAAACTGTTTTTT. Protein sequence: CASSTDTQGFEKLFF.

This chain uses TRBV28 with TRBJ1-5; D call uncertain. There are 12 residues in the CDR3. Germline V gives CDR1 MDHEN, CDR2 SYDVKM. Trimming pared 2 bases from V and 6 bases from J, leaving 5 bases between. The CDR3 reads CASSLRVQPQHF. CDR3 DNA sequence: TGTGCCAGCAGTTTAAGGGTTCAGCCCCAGCATTTT.

This chain connects TRBV19 to TRBJ2-7, with D maybe TRBD1 (5 bases). Germline lookup yields CDR1 LNHDA and CDR2 SQIVND (reference sequence). CDR3 length: 14 amino acids. V was shortened by 4 bases and J by 7 bases, with 17 bases between the two germline ends. CDR3 protein: CASSRLAVSGEQYF. The CDR3 nucleotides are TGTGCCAGTAGTAGGCTTGCGGTCTCAGGGGAGCAGTACTTC.

The chain carries TRBV2 and TRBJ2-1; weak D call: TRBD2 (6 bases). V shed 2 bases and J shed 5 bases, with 19 bases lying between them. CDR3 size: 17 residues. CDR1 and CDR2 from the germline V gene are SNHLY and FYNNEI. The CDR3 reads CASSEYPEGAPDNEQFF. CDR3 DNA sequence: TGTGCCAGCAGTGAATATCCGGAGGGCGCCCCGGACAATGAGCAGTTCTTC.

The chain recombines TRBV19 with TRBJ1-2; TRBD1 might be the D (5 bases). Germline V gene data show CDR1 as LNHDA and CDR2 as SQIVND (reference sequence). The V end was cut by 6 bases, the J end by 2 bases, with 16 bases between. The CDR3 length is 15 residues. This CDR3 reads CASSETGTGNYGYTF. CDR3 in DNA: TGTGCCAGTAGCGAGACCGGGACGGGCAACTATGGCTACACCTTC.

The chain is built from TRBV5-5 and TRBJ2-7; no firm D call. This CDR3 is 12 amino acids long. The germline CDR1 and CDR2 sequences are SGHKS and YYEKEE (reference sequence). Trimming removed 1 base at V and 5 bases at J, with 7 bases between. The CDR3 loop reads CASSLYRDEQYF. The DNA of the CDR3 is TGTGCCAGCAGCTTGTACCGGGACGAGCAGTACTTC.

The chain recombines TRBV5-6 with TRBJ2-4; possibly TRBD2 for D (5 bases). The CDR3 covers 15 residues. V was trimmed by 0 bases and J by 6 bases, leaving 13 bases between them. CDR1 SGHDT and CDR2 YYEEEE come from the germline V gene. Here the CDR3 DNA reads TGTGCCAGCAGCTTGGTGACGGGAATCTTAAACATTCAGTACTTC. It is translated as CASSLVTGILNIQYF.

The chain links TRBV5-6 to TRBJ2-3; 7 nucleotides line up with TRBD1. This CDR3 spans 15 amino acids. Germline assignment: CDR1 SGHDT and CDR2 YYEEEE. The ends lost 2 bases at V and 4 bases at J; junction bases unmatched: 7. The CDR3 is CASSFVTGLADTQYF. CDR3 nucleotide sequence: TGTGCCAGCAGCTTTGTGACAGGGTTGGCAGATACGCAGTATTTT.

V and J are TRBV30 and TRBJ2-1; 8 nucleotides align to TRBD2. The V gene end was trimmed by 4 bases and the J gene end by 5 bases; junction bases not matched to a gene: 4. CDR1 and CDR2 (germline): GTSNPN, SVGIG (reference sequence). The CDR3 sequence is 13 residues long. CDR3 amino acids: CAWTGLAHNEQFF. As DNA, the CDR3 is TGTGCCTGGACCGGACTAGCACACAATGAGCAGTTCTTC.

The chain's CDR3 is CASSFGRGVDPRGGYTF. CDR3 nucleotides: TGTGCCAGCAGTTTCGGGAGGGGCGTGGACCCTAGGGGTGGCTACACCTTC. This chain links TRBV28 with TRBJ1-2; the D gene is possibly TRBD1 (5 bases). The CDR3 covers 17 residues. Trimming removed 3 bases from V and 7 bases from J, with 24 bases in between. Germline lookup yields CDR1 MDHEN and CDR2 SYDVKM.

This clone was observed a handful of times. The rearrangement uses TRBV27 and TRBJ2-7, with TRBD1 identical over 7 bases. V gave up 5 bases and J gave up 3 bases; unmatched junction bases: 7. CDR3 size: 14 residues. CDR1 and CDR2 from the germline V gene are MNHEY and SMNVEV (reference sequence). CDR3 bases: TGTGCCAGCAGTATAACAGGGGCCAACTACGAGCAGTACTTC. Its translation: CASSITGANYEQYF.

The chain is built from TRBV7-8 and TRBJ1-4, with TRBD1 as a possible D gene (6 bases). Germline lookup yields CDR1 SGHVS and CDR2 FQNEAQ. V lost 0 bases to trimming and J lost 14 bases, with 13 bases between them. The CDR3 is 13 residues long. The CDR3 reads CASSLAGAGSLFF. In DNA form, the CDR3 reads TGTGCCAGCAGCTTAGCGGGGGCAGGGTCGCTGTTTTTT.

In its sample, this clone was seen once. The chain couples TRBV19 to TRBJ1-1; TRBD1 agrees at 8 bases. Germline assignment: CDR1 LNHDA and CDR2 SQIVND (reference sequence). The CDR3 spans 12 residues. The junction had 0 bases not matched to a gene; V was cut back by 1 base and J by 8 bases. The DNA of the CDR3 is TGTGCCAGTAGTATAGGGGACAGGGAAGCTTTCTTT. Its translation is CASSIGDREAFF.

The chain is built from TRBV7-2 and TRBJ1-5, with D perhaps matching TRBD1 (5 bases). Germline lookup yields CDR1 SGHTA and CDR2 FQGNSA. The CDR3 spans 16 residues. V lost 3 bases, J lost 11 bases, and 23 bases lay in between. The DNA of the CDR3 is TGTGCCAGCAGCTTTTGGGGGAGATCCGCCCTTAGGGCCCAGCATTTT. Its translation is CASSFWGRSALRAQHF.